Listed here are 13 T cell receptor beta chains from one sample, sequenced in a study of shared clonotypes between healthy human individuals (dated by TCRdb to the early 2020s). The library came from the immunoSEQ multiplex PCR assay. TCRdb's version of the immuneACCESS table is confined to in-frame rearrangements and falls short of the full clone set. An unresolved V gene accounts for under half of the shortfall where checked; the remainder is of unknown origin. The sample yields approximately 980,000 clones; over 75% were counted once. Approximately 1.5% of the sample is taken by the ten largest. The sequenced material came from memory CD4+ T cells sorted from blood. The meaning of the sample's cell subset or site label: CD45RA-negative fraction. Every receptor here comes from a man younger than 30 in good health.

With regard to this clone: Other DNA variants within this sample encode the same CDR3. V and J are TRBV10-3 and TRBJ2-7; D is uncertain. V was cut by 3 bases and J by 4 bases, with 7 bases left in between. The length of the CDR3 is 12 residues. Per the germline V gene, CDR1 is ENHRY and CDR2 is SYGVKD. The CDR3 loop is CAISDGQYEQYF. DNA for the CDR3: TGTGCCATCAGTGATGGCCAGTACGAGCAGTACTTC.

V and J are TRBV6-1 and TRBJ2-1; 8 nucleotides match TRBD2. Looked up from germline, CDR1 is MNHNS and CDR2 is SASEGT. This CDR3 contains 15 residues. Unmatched junction bases numbered 10, after V lost 2 bases and J lost 10 bases. CDR3 in DNA: TGTGCCAGCAGTGAATCGAGCGGGGGCTTGGGGGAGCAGTTCTTC. Translation: CASSESSGGLGEQFF.

There are many counts of this clone. Other DNA sequences of this sample code for an identical CDR3. The gene calls are TRBV6-5 and TRBJ2-5; the D is unclear. The V and J ends lost 2 bases and 1 base respectively, with 11 bases between them. Germline V gene lookup returns CDR1 MNHEY and CDR2 SVGAGI. This CDR3 is 15 amino acids long. CDR3 protein: CASSYGGDPQETQYF. CDR3 DNA sequence: TGTGCCAGCAGTTACGGTGGGGATCCCCAAGAGACCCAGTACTTC.

This clone was picked up a small number of times. This chain joins TRBV7-9 and TRBJ2-5; D remains unclear. The germline V and J ends were trimmed by 1 base and 4 bases, with 7 bases remaining between them. Germline CDR1 and CDR2: SEHNR and FQNEAQ (reference sequence). CDR3 size: 13 residues. CDR3 sequence reads: CASSLDGLETQYF. CDR3 bases: TGTGCCAGCAGCTTAGATGGCTTAGAGACCCAGTACTTC.

CDR3 residues: CASSRDRGRYEQYF. The DNA of the CDR3 is TGCGCCAGCAGCCGCGACAGGGGACGGTACGAGCAGTACTTC. V usage is TRBV4-3 and J usage is TRBJ2-7; 8 positions match TRBD1. The CDR3 spans 14 residues. From germline, CDR1 is LGHNA and CDR2 YSLEER. The J segment lost 4 bases and the V segment lost 4 bases, leaving 6 bases of the junction unmatched.

In its sample, this clone was seen a few times. This chain connects TRBV11-2 to TRBJ1-5; D uncertain. V shed 3 bases and J shed 1 base, with 10 bases lying between them. CDR3 length: 15 residues. The germline CDR1 and CDR2 sequences are SGHAT and FQNNGV. CDR3 amino acids: CASSLGPGSNQPQHF. As DNA, the CDR3 is TGTGCCAGCAGCTTGGGTCCGGGGAGCAATCAGCCCCAGCATTTT.

J is TRBJ2-7 and V is TRBV7-2; 10 bases are a match to TRBD1. The CDR3 is made up of 14 amino acids. Per germline, CDR1 SGHTA and CDR2 FQGNSA. Losses at the gene ends were 5 bases for V and 4 bases for J; bases not matched to a gene: 5. CDR3 nucleotide sequence: TGTGCCAGCAGCCCGGGACAGGGGTTTTACGAGCAGTACTTC. This translates into CASSPGQGFYEQYF.

This clone was observed a few times. The J gene is TRBJ1-2, the V gene TRBV9; D possibly corresponds to TRBD1 (6 bases). The CDR3 length is 15 residues. The ends were cut back, 4 bases at V and 8 bases at J, with 21 bases in the middle. Germline V gives CDR1 SGDLS, CDR2 YYNGEE. This CDR3 reads CASSPTSRDTGGYTF. The CDR3 region has the DNA TGTGCCAGCAGCCCAACCTCCCGGGACACGGGAGGCTACACCTTC.

V is TRBV9 and J is TRBJ2-7; 8 bases match TRBD1. With V trimmed by 4 bases and J by 7 bases, 13 bases remained unmatched. The germline V gene encodes CDR1 SGDLS and CDR2 YYNGEE. CDR3 length: 15 residues. In nucleotides, the CDR3 is TGTGCCAGCAGCCCCTGGGACAGGTATCTGGGGGAGCAGTACTTC. Translation: CASSPWDRYLGEQYF.

Points on this clone: The sample carries other DNA sequences with the same CDR3. The CDR3 region has the DNA TGTGCCAGTAGTATAAGGGGTGAGACCCAGTACTTC. Protein product: CASSIRGETQYF. V gene TRBV19 combines with J gene TRBJ2-5, with D tentatively TRBD1 (5 bases). The length of the CDR3 is 12 residues. Trimming shortened V by 2 bases and J by 5 bases, and 6 bases separated the two germline ends. Germline CDR1 is LNHDA and CDR2 is SQIVND (reference sequence). The full variable domain, in which reference TRBV19 and TRBJ2-5 provide the parts outside the CDR3, is DGGITQSPKYLFRKEGQNVTLSCEQNLNHDAMYWYRQDPGQGLRLIYYSQIVNDFQKGDIAEGYSVSREKKESFPLTVTSAQKNPTAFYLCASSIRGETQYFGPGTRLLVL.

This clone was seen a handful of times. V and J are TRBV20-1 and TRBJ2-7; D remains ambiguous. Germline V gene sequence: CDR1 DFQATT, CDR2 SNEGSKA (reference sequence). The CDR3 spans 11 residues. The V end lost 5 bases, the J end lost 3 bases, and 8 bases lay between the germline ends. CDR3 sequence reads: CSAGDNYEQYF. The CDR3, as DNA: TGCAGTGCTGGTGACAACTACGAGCAGTACTTC.

CDR3 sequence (DNA): TGCGCCAGCAGCTTGACGACTAGCGGGGAAGAGACCCAGTACTTC. Translated: CASSLTTSGEETQYF. The V and J genes are TRBV5-1 and TRBJ2-5; 11 nucleotides agree with TRBD2. This CDR3 contains 15 residues. V trimming: 1 base; J trimming: 3 bases; junction bases outside the gene matches: 2. Germline V gives CDR1 SGHRS, CDR2 YFSETQ.

This clone was observed once. Other DNA sequences from this sample encode an identical CDR3 as well. The rearrangement links TRBV5-1 to TRBJ2-1; no clear D gene. V was pared by 0 bases and J by 0 bases, with 7 bases between. Germline assignment: CDR1 SGHRS and CDR2 YFSETQ. This CDR3 comprises 15 residues. DNA for the CDR3: TGCGCCAGCAGCTTGGTCCTCGACTCCTACAATGAGCAGTTCTTC. This gives the protein CASSLVLDSYNEQFF.